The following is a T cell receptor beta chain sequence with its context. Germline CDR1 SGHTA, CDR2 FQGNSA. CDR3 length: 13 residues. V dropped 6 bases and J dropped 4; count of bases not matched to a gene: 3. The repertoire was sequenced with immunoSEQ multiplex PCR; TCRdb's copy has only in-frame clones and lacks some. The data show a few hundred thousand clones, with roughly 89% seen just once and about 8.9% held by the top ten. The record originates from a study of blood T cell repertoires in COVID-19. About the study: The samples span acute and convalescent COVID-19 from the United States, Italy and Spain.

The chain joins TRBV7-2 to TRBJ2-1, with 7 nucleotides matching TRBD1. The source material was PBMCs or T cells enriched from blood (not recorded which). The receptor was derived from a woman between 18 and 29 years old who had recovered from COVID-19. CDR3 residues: CASRTGLYNEQFF. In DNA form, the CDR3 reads TGTGCCAGCAGGACAGGGCTTTACAATGAGCAGTTCTTC.